This T cell receptor beta chain came from a study of blood T cells in healthy people across ages. Findings and caveats of the study: TCR beta diversity correlated strongly with naive T cell percentage.

On this clonotype itself: Its antigen is unknown.

Looked up from germline, CDR1 is MRHNA and CDR2 is SNTAGT. CDR3 size: 17 residues. Germline trimming cut 3 bases from V and 1 base from J; bases unmatched to any gene: 3. Alongside a J-beta primer mix, a sample-barcoded 5' primer served in a second PCR lasting about 7 to 12 cycles. Every single cDNA molecule received a tag from a template-switch adaptor with 12 random nucleotides. TCRdb ran MiXCR on the 5' RACE reads and lists one entry per CDR3 protein. This sample carries roughly 1.4 million distinct CDR3 sequences, around 59% of them seen once, and the ten largest clones take over 5.5%. The sample comprised blood. The chain has TRBV6-4 and TRBJ2-1, with 13 bases that match TRBD2. The origin of this receptor is a man aged 18 to 29 in good health. CDR3 residues: CASSETSGRGSYNEQFF. The CDR3, as DNA: TGTGCCAGCAGTGAAACTAGCGGGAGGGGGTCCTACAATGAGCAGTTCTTC.